This TCR beta chain was sequenced during a study of breast tumors, draining lymph nodes, adjacent tissues. Findings and limits, study-wide: The lymph node origin of tumor T cells was framed as consistent with a hypothesis, not demonstrated. Data fit most tumor T cells coming from lymph node, expanding in tumor. Luminal-like breast cancer showed significantly higher tumor–nontumor repertoire similarity than basal-like. Tumors had less TCR diversity than lymph nodes, more than nontumor tissue.

V lost 4 bases, J lost 3 bases, and 14 bases lay in between. CDR3 length: 15 residues. Germline lookup yields CDR1 SGHNT and CDR2 YYREEE (reference sequence). TCRdb re-called the multiplex PCR reads with MiXCR, one entry per CDR3 protein. The sample lists roughly 32,000 distinct CDR3 sequences, just over 35% occurring once. The sample holds many counts of this clonotype. Its antigen is not known. Sequenced material: breast tumor tissue. This receptor was taken from a female donor with breast cancer. Some clones in this sample may be carry-over from other donors' samples. The chain is built from TRBV5-4 and TRBJ2-1; D might be TRBD2 (6 bases). The DNA of the CDR3 is TGTGCCAGCAGCCCGGAGGGACCGGACTACAATGAGCAGTTCTTC. Its protein is CASSPEGPDYNEQFF.